The following is a T cell receptor (beta chain) sequence with its context. Germline assignment: CDR1 LNHDA and CDR2 SQIVND (reference sequence). Unmatched junction bases numbered 7, after V lost 9 bases and J lost 5 bases. This CDR3 spans 13 amino acids. This sample was taken from a study of cytomegalovirus exposure and HLA in healthy donors. The PCR contained 60 Vbeta and 13 Jbeta primers. The table came from immunoSEQ multiplex PCR; TCRdb's copy has only in-frame clones and leaves some out. The table has under 200,000 clones, around 90% seen once. The source material was PBMCs. The source is a boy between 2 and 10 years old in good health and CMV-seronegative. The chain combines TRBV19 with TRBJ2-1; 7 bases agree with TRBD1. This chain's CDR3 is CASRDSVHNEQFF. The DNA for the CDR3 is TGTGCCAGCCGGGACAGCGTTCACAATGAGCAGTTCTTC.